This T cell receptor beta chain was retrieved from a study of cytomegalovirus exposure and HLA in healthy donors. Overall study results and limits: The majority of CMV-associated TCR beta chains were reported as apparently HLA-restricted in a later analysis.

A multiplex PCR was run with 60 Vbeta primers and 13 Jbeta primers. Some clones are missing from TCRdb's copy, which holds only in-frame ones; the method was immunoSEQ multiplex PCR. Found here are 80,000 to 95,000 clones; the top ten clones hold 1.1%. Germline V lookup: CDR1 SEHNR, CDR2 FQNEAQ (reference sequence). The CDR3 sequence is 15 residues long. V lost 1 base to trimming and J lost 6 bases, with 12 bases between them. With regard to this clone: Its specificity is not known.

The origin of this receptor is a woman in her twenties or thirties in good health and CMV-seronegative. Sequenced: PBMCs. The V call is TRBV7-9, the J call TRBJ2-2; the D gene is possibly TRBD1 (5 bases). The CDR3 loop is CASSLGGAIPGELFF. The CDR3 nucleotides are TGTGCCAGCAGCTTAGGGGGCGCAATCCCCGGGGAGCTGTTTTTT.